Given below is one T cell receptor beta chain in context. This clonotype was observed many times. This clone's antigen is unknown. Base-call qualities are not available, and no considerably larger clone is one nucleotide away. These data come from a study of regulatory T cells in long-lasting Graves disease (dated by TCRdb to the early 2020s). About the full investigation: Antithyroid drugs had been taken for less than 3 months by newly diagnosed Graves' disease patients. This study used TCR sequencing and RNA sequencing of peripheral blood to compare persistent Graves' disease patients against newly diagnosed Graves' disease patients. The study was registered as a clinical trial and conducted in China. TCR sequencing covered some 13 persistent and approximately 20 newly diagnosed Graves' disease patients, 33 samples in total.

Library creation used multiplex PCR. Sequencing was performed on an Illumina HiSeq 4000. CDR3 regions were amplified by Arm-PCR with iRepertoire HTBI primers to construct TCR beta libraries. Gel purification was performed on PCR products prior to sequencing. The authors' analysis ran thus. A total of roughly 67 TRBV and 14 TRBJ segments were identified across samples and were used for gene usage analysis of CDR3 amino acid clonotypes. COPE and FqMerger were used to merge the filtered high-quality paired reads into contigs. BLAST was used to align contigs to IMGT TRBV, TRBD and TRBJ reference genes, with CDR3 defined following IMGT. Highly expanded clones were defined as clonotypes with a frequency above 0.1%. Shannon entropy was used to measure repertoire diversity, and the Gini coefficient was used to measure V-J evenness. Clonotypes shared by more than one individual were considered public. TCRdb applied fastp at Q25 and MiXCR to the public reads, then kept only in-frame beta chains. Every CDR3 protein is listed once, alongside the most common genes and DNA of its rows. TCRdb assigned the V and J calls; the authors' analysis was not used. In all, the sample holds about 530,000 distinct CDR3 sequences, and more than 15% of those were seen once. The ten largest make up approximately 25% of the sample.

CDR1 is given as SEHNR and CDR2 as FQNEAQ, both from the germline V gene (reference sequence). V drops 3 bases and J drops 1 base, leaving 8 bases in between. From cysteine to phenylalanine, the CDR3 is 14 amino acids long. The DNA shown is the 42-base CDR3, in frame from base 1. Overall study results and their limits: Compared with newly diagnosed patients, persistent Graves' disease patients had lower TCR Shannon entropy and fewer highly expanded clones, which suggests clonal expansion. Persistent patients shared more public clonotypes among themselves (fewer than 3,000) than newly diagnosed patients did (more than 950). The authors noted that the small sample size was a limitation that may lower accuracy. Only peripheral blood was studied, because thyroid tissue, the primary lesion, was inaccessible. TRBV28, TRBJ1-2 and TRBJ2-5 were preferentially used in persistent disease, while TRBV20-1 and TRBJ2-1 were favored in newly diagnosed disease. Sequencing and analysis were limited to the TCR beta chain.

The time point label corresponds to: newly diagnosed GD, antithyroid drugs for less than 3 months. RNA was extracted from PBMCs in TRIzol for both TCR sequencing and RNA sequencing. The diagnosis of Graves' disease followed American Thyroid Association guidelines. Recruitment of patients was carried out at an endocrinology department in Xi'an, China. Each patient gave roughly 10 milliliters of peripheral blood, collected in an EDTA anticoagulant tube. Ficoll Paque Plus density gradient separation was used to isolate PBMCs, and no further T cell sorting was done. An Agilent 2100 Bioanalyzer and agarose gel were used to assess RNA quality, and a NanoDrop 2000 was used to measure RNA concentration. This same sample was also taken into another study, of T cells in Graves' hyperthyroidism and ophthalmopathy. As the second study states: Stable Graves' hyperthyroidism was defined as the absence of progression to ophthalmopathy over 18 months of follow-up. Hyperthyroidism patients were newly diagnosed, had a disease duration of under 2 months, and were aged 18 to 65 years. Exclusion was applied to patients with uncontrolled infections, other autoimmune diseases, pregnancy or lactation. Clinical symptoms, serum thyroxine and TRAb, thyroid ultrasound, and orbital computed tomography formed the basis for the diagnoses. For the first round of RT-PCR on the TCR CDR3, the HTBI primer set was used together with the Qiagen OneStep RT-PCR kit. Blood samples also contained most of the expanded thyroid clonotypes (frequency above 0.001), which suggests that blood repertoires may reflect thyroid immune responses. Ophthalmopathy was separated from stable hyperthyroidism by a 13 V-J signature model, with just over 85% sensitivity and around 81% specificity obtained in cross-validation and 80%/75% obtained in testing. In validation, progression to ophthalmopathy was predicted by the model with 70.59% sensitivity and roughly 76% specificity, a median of roughly 6.4 months before onset. TCR V-J signatures able to tell the groups apart were searched for in a discovery cohort of approximately 95 patients, of whom 43 had Graves' ophthalmopathy and around 56 had stable Graves' hyperthyroidism. Prospective prediction of ophthalmopathy was tested in an independent validation cohort of 18 to 20 hyperthyroidism patients and around 16 patients who later progressed to ophthalmopathy. For training and testing, the approximately 92 patients in the discovery cohort were randomly divided in a 7:3 ratio. In addition, the study compared T-cell repertoires in thyroid tissue and in blood from several Graves' hyperthyroidism patients. After sampling, hyperthyroidism patients received methimazole starting at 30 mg daily, and ophthalmopathy patients received high-dose intravenous methylprednisolone. The libraries were constructed in a second round of multiplex PCR and then size-selected and purified. Libraries were sequenced paired-end with 100 bp reads on an Illumina HiSeq2000. SOAPnuke was used to process the raw data, with reads discarded if the reads contained adapters or uncalled bases, had a mean Phred below 15, or lacked an exact constant-primer or identifier match. High-quality paired reads were merged using COPE v1.2.5, and each unique nucleotide sequence was defined as a clonotype. MiTCR v1.1 was used to align clonotypes to the IMGT TRBV, TRBD and TRBJ reference segments. Only V-J combinations with frequency above 0.0001, covering 99.2% of repertoires, were analysed. The TCS score was defined as F50 (clonal expansion) divided by E x V (chaos), with BLOSUM62-based TCRdist calculated between CDR3 peptides within each V-J. Welch's t-statistics and random forest reduced fewer than 600 V-J features to 10 to 15, which were used in a naive Bayes classifier (R e1071). No statistical method was used to fix the sample size in advance, and group allocation was not hidden from the investigators. TCR Vbeta CDR3 sequencing of some 140 peripheral blood samples (43 ophthalmopathy, roughly 74 hyperthyroidism and about 17 progressor patients) is reported in the paper.

This TCR was recovered from a woman aged 35 to 59 with Graves disease. Donor details come from another sample of the same person, matched by shared clones. The chain joins TRBV7-9 to TRBJ2-3; the D gene is perhaps TRBD2, on 6 matching bases. The specimen comprised peripheral blood mononuclear cells (PBMCs), sampled at new diagnosis, from a patient treated with antithyroid drugs. Here is the DNA: TGTGCCAGCAGCTTTGGAGGGGGCACAGATACGCAGTATTTT. Translated, this is CASSFGGGTDTQYF. The CDR3, completed at both ends by the reference TRBV7-9 and TRBJ2-3 genes, gives the full variable domain DTGVSQNPRHKITKRGQNVTFRCDPISEHNRLYWYRQTLGQGPEFLTYFQNEAQLEKSRLLSDRFSAERPKGSFSTLEIQRTEQGDSAMYLCASSFGGGTDTQYFGPGTRLTVL.